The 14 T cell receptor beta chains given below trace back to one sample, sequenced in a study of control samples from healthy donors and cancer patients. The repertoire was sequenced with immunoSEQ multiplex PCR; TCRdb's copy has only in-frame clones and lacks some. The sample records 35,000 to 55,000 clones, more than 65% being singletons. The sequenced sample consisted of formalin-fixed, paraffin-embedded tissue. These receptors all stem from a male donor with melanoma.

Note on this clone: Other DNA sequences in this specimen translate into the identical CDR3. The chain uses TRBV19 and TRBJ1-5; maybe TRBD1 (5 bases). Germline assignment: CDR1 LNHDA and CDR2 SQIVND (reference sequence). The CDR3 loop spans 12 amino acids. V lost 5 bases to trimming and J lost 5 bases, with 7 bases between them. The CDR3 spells CASSGGYQPQHF. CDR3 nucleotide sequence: TGTGCCAGTAGTGGGGGGTATCAGCCCCAGCATTTT.

CDR3 amino acids: CASSLEGARADTQYF. CDR3 DNA sequence: TGCGCCAGCAGCTTGGAGGGGGCACGGGCAGATACGCAGTATTTT. The chain carries TRBV5-1 and TRBJ2-3; 7 bases are a match to TRBD1. V lost 0 bases, J lost 4 bases, and 5 bases stayed unmatched. The length of the CDR3 is 15 residues. CDR1 SGHRS and CDR2 YFSETQ come from the germline V gene. Full variable domain (rest looked up from reference TRBV5-1 and TRBJ2-3): KAGVTQTPRYLIKTRGQQVTLSCSPISGHRSVSWYQQTPGQGLQFLFEYFSETQRNKGNFPGRFSGRQFSNSRSEMNVSTLELGDSALYLCASSLEGARADTQYFGPGTRLTVL.

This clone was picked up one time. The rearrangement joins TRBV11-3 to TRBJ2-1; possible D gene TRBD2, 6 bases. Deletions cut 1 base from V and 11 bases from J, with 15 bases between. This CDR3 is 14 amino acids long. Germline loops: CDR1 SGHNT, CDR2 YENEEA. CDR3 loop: CASSLVGGAEKQFF. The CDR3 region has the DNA TGTGCCAGCAGCTTAGTGGGGGGAGCGGAGAAGCAGTTCTTC.

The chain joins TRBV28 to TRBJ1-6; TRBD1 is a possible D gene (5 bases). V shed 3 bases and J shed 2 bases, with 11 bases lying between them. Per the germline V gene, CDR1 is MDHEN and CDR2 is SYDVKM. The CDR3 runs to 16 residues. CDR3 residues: CASSFGANAYNSPLHF. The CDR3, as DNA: TGTGCCAGCAGTTTCGGGGCGAACGCCTATAATTCACCCCTCCACTTT.

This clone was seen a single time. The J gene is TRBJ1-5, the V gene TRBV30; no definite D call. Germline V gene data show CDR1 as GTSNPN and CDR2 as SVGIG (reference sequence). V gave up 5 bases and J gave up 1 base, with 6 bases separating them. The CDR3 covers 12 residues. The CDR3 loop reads CAWGRSNQPQHF. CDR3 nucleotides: TGTGCCTGGGGACGGAGCAATCAGCCCCAGCATTTT. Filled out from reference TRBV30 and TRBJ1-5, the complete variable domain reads SQTIHQWPATLVQPVGSPLSLECTVEGTSNPNLYWYRQAAGRGLQLLFYSVGIGQISSEVPQNLSASRPQDRQFILSSKKLLLSDSGFYLCAWGRSNQPQHFGDGTRLSIL.

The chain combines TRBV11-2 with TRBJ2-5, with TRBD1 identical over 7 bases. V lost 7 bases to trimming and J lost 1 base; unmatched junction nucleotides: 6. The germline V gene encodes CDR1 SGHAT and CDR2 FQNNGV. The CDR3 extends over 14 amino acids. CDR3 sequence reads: CASNTGVVQETQYF. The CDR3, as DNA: TGTGCCAGCAATACAGGGGTTGTCCAAGAGACCCAGTACTTC.

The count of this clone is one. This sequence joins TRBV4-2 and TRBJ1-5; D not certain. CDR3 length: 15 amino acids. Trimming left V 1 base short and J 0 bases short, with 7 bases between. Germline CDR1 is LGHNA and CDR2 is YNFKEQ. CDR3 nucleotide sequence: TGTGCCAGCAGCCAAGTCAGCCCTAGCAATCAGCCCCAGCATTTT. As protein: CASSQVSPSNQPQHF.

CDR3: CASSGTSLLPEQYF. The CDR3, as DNA: TGTGCCAGCTCTGGGACTAGCCTCCTTCCCGAGCAGTACTTC. This chain connects TRBV28 to TRBJ2-7; 9 bases map to TRBD2. The germline V gene has CDR1 MDHEN and CDR2 SYDVKM. CDR3 length: 14 amino acids. The V segment lost 8 bases and the J segment 6 bases; nucleotides outside the gene matches: 11.

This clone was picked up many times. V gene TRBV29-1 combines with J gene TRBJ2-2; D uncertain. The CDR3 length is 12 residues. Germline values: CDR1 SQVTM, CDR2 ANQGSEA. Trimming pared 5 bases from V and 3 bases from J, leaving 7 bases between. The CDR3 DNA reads TGCAGCGTTAGGTTACACACCGGGGAGCTGTTTTTT. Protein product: CSVRLHTGELFF.

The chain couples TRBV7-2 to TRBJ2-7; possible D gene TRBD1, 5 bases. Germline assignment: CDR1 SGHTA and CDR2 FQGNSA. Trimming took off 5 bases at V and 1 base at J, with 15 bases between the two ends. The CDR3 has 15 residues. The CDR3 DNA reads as TGTGCCAGCAGCCTAAGAAGCCAGGGATCCTACGAGCAGTACTTC. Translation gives CASSLRSQGSYEQYF.

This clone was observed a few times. The CDR3: CASGVEGAETQYF. CDR3 DNA sequence: TGTGCCAGCGGGGTGGAGGGAGCGGAGACCCAGTACTTC. The J gene is TRBJ2-5, the V gene TRBV9; maybe TRBD2 (6 bases). The CDR3 extends over 13 amino acids. V lost 7 bases and J 5 bases, leaving 15 bases between the germline ends. Germline loops: CDR1 SGDLS, CDR2 YYNGEE. Variable domain in full (rest from reference TRBV9 and TRBJ2-5): DSGVTQTPKHLITATGQRVTLRCSPRSGDLSVYWYQQSLDQGLQFLIQYYNGEERAKGNILERFSAQQFPDLHSELNLSSLELGDSALYFCASGVEGAETQYFGPGTRLLVL.

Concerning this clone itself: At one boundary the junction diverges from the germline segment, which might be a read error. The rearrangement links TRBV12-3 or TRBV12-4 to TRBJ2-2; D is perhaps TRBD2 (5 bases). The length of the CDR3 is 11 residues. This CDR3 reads CASSRAGELFF. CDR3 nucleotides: TGTGCCAGCAGCCGGGCCGGGGAGCTATTTTTT.

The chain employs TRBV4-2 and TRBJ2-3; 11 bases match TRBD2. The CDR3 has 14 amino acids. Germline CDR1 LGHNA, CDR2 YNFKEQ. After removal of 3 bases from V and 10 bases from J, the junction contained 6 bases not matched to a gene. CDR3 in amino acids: CASSHTSGSGAQYF. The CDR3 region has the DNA TGTGCCAGCAGCCACACTAGCGGGAGTGGGGCGCAGTATTTT.

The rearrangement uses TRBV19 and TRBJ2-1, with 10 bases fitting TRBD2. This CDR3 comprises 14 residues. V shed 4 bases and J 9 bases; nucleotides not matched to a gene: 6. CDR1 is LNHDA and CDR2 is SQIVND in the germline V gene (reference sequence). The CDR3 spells CASSKPSGSGEQFF. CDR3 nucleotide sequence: TGTGCCAGTAGTAAGCCTAGCGGGAGCGGTGAGCAGTTCTTC.